Presented here are 3 T cell receptor beta chains from one specimen sequenced in a study of OX40 agonist ivuxolimab in advanced cancers. Some clones are missing from TCRdb's copy, which holds only in-frame ones; the method was immunoSEQ multiplex PCR. The sample carries about 36,000 clones, 74% recorded once. The sequences come from CD4+ or CD8+ T cells sorted from blood, collected in a trial of the OX40 agonist ivuxolimab. The receptors shown here come from an adult with an advanced solid tumor such as melanoma, head and neck, liver or kidney cancer.

The chain joins TRBV7-2 to TRBJ2-2; 8 bases agree with TRBD1. The germline V gene has CDR1 SGHTA and CDR2 FQGNSA. V lost 2 bases to trimming and J lost 7 bases; unmatched junction nucleotides: 9. The CDR3 runs to 16 residues. CDR3 sequence reads: CASSLTRGRGRGELFF. The DNA of the CDR3 is TGTGCCAGCAGCTTAACCCGGGGCAGGGGGCGCGGGGAGCTGTTTTTT.

This CDR3 reads CASSEVGELFF. The CDR3 DNA reads TGTGCCAGCAGTGAAGTCGGGGAGCTGTTTTTT. The chain recombines TRBV6-1 with TRBJ2-2; D gene unclear. CDR1 and CDR2 (germline): MNHNS, SASEGT. The CDR3 runs to 11 residues. Trimming shortened V by 1 base and J by 7 bases, and 1 base separated the two germline ends.

This clone was counted between two and nine times. J is TRBJ2-5 and V is TRBV25-1; D gene uncertain. The DNA end lines up better with TRBJ2-7; the J call may be wrong. The CDR3 is made up of 12 amino acids. From germline, CDR1 is MGHDK and CDR2 SYGVNS. CDR3 residues: CASSESHYEQYF. The DNA of the CDR3 is TGTGCCAGCAGTGAATCCCACTACGAGCAGTACTTC.